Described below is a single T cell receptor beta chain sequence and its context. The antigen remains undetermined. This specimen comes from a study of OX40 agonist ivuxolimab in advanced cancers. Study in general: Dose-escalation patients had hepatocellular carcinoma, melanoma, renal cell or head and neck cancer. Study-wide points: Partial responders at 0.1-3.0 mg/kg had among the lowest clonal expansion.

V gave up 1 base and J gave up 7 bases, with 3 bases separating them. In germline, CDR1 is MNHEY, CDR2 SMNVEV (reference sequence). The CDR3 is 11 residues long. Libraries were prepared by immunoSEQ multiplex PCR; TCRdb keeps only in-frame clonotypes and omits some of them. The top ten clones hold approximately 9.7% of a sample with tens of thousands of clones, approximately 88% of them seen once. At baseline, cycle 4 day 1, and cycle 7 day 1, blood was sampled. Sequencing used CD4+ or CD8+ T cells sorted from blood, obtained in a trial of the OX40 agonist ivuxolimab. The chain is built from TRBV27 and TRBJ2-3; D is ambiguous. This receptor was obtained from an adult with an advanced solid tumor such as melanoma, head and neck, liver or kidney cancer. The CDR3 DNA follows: TGTGCCAGCAGTTTATTAAATACGCAGTATTTT. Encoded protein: CASSLLNTQYF.